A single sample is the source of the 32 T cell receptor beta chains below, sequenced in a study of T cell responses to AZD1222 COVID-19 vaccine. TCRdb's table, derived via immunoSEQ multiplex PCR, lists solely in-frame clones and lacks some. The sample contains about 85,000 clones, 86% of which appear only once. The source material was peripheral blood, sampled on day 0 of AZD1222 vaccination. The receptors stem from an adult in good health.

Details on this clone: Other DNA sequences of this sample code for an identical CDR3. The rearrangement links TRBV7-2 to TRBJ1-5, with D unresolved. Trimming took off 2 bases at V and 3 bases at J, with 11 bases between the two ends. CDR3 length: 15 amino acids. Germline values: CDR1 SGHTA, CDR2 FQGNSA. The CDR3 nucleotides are TGTGCCAGCAGCTTATCAGCGGGATCCAATCAGCCCCAGCATTTT. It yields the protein CASSLSAGSNQPQHF.

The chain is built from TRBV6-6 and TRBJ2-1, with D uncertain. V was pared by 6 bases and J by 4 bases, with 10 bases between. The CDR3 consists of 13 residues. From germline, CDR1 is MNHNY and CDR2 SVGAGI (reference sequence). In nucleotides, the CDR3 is TGTGCCAGCAGCCGGACGGATTACAATGAGCAGTTCTTC. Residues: CASSRTDYNEQFF.

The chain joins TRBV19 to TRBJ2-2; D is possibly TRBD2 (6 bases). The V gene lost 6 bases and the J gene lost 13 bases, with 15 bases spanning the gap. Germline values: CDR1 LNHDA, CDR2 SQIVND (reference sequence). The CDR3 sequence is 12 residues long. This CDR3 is CASSSPGDRLFF. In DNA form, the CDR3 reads TGTGCCAGTAGCTCACCGGGGGACCGGCTGTTTTTT.

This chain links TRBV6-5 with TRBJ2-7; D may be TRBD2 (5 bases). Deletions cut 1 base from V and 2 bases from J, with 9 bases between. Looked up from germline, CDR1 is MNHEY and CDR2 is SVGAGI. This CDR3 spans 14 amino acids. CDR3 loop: CASSYFDGTYEQYF. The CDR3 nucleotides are TGTGCCAGCAGTTACTTCGACGGGACCTACGAGCAGTACTTC.

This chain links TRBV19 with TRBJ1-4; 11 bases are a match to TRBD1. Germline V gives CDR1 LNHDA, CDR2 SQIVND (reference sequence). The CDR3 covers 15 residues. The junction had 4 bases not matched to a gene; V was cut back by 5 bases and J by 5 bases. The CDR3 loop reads CASSARTGGNEKLFF. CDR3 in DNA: TGTGCCAGTAGTGCCCGGACAGGGGGCAATGAAAAACTGTTTTTT.

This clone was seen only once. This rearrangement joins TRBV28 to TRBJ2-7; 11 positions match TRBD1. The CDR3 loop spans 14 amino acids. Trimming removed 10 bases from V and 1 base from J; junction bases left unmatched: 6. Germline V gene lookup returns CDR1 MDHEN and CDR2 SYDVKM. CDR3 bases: TGTGCCATTACCGGGACAGGGGGATCCTACGAGCAGTACTTC. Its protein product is CAITGTGGSYEQYF.

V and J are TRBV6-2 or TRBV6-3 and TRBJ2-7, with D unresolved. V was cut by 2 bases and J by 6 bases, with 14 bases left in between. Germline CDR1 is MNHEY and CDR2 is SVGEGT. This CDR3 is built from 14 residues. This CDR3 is CASSYTFQVFEQYF. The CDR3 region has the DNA TGTGCCAGCAGTTACACATTCCAAGTCTTCGAGCAGTACTTC.

Here the CDR3 reads CASSFDWGDTQYF. The CDR3 DNA reads as TGCGCCAGCAGTTTCGACTGGGGAGATACGCAGTATTTT. The chain combines TRBV5-1 with TRBJ2-3; unclear D gene. Trimming removed 5 bases from V and 5 bases from J, with 12 bases in between. The germline V gene has CDR1 SGHRS and CDR2 YFSETQ. The CDR3 consists of 13 residues.

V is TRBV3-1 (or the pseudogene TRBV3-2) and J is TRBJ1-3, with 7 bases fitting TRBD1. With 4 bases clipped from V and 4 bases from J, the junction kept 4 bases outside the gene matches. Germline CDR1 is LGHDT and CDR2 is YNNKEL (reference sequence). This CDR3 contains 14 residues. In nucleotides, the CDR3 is TGTGCCAGCAGCCGCGGGACAGTCGGAAACACCATATATTTT. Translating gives CASSRGTVGNTIYF.

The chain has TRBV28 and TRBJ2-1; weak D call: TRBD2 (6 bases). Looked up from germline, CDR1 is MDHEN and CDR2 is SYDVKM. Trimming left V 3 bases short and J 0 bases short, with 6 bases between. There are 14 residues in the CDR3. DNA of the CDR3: TGTGCCAGCAGTTTGGGGGGCTCCTACAATGAGCAGTTCTTC. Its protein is CASSLGGSYNEQFF. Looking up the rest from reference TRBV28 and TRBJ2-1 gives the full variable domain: DVKVTQSSRYLVKRTGEKVFLECVQDMDHENMFWYRQDPGLGLRLIYFSYDVKMKEKGDIPEGYSVSREKKERFSLILESASTNQTSMYLCASSLGGSYNEQFFGPGTRLTVL.

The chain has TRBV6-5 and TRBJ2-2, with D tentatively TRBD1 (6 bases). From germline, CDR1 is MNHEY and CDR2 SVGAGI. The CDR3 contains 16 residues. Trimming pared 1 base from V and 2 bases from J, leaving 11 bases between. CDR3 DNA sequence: TGTGCCAGCAGTTACTTAAAGGGGGTAAACACCGGGGAGCTGTTTTTT. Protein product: CASSYLKGVNTGELFF.

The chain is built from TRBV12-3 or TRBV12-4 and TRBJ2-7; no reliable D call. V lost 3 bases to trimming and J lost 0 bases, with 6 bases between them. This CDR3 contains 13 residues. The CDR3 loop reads CASSFLNSYEQYF. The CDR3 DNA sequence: TGTGCCAGCAGTTTCCTCAACTCCTACGAGCAGTACTTC.

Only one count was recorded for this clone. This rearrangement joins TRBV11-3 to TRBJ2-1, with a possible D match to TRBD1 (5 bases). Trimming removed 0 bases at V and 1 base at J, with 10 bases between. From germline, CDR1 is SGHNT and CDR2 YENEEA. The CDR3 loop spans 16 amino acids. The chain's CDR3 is CASSLDGAVSYNEQFF. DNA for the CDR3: TGTGCCAGCAGCTTAGATGGGGCAGTTTCCTACAATGAGCAGTTCTTC.

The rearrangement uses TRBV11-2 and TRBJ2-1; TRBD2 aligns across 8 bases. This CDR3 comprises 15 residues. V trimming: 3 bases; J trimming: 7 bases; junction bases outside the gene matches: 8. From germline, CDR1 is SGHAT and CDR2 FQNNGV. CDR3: CASSLAGGGKNEQFF. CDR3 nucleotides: TGTGCCAGCAGCTTGGCGGGCGGGGGGAAGAATGAGCAGTTCTTC.

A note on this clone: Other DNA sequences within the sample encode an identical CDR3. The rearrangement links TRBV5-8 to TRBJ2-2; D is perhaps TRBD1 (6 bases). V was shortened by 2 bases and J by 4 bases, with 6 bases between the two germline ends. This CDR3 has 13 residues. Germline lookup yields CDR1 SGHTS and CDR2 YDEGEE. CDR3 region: CASSLGGTGELFF. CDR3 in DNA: TGTGCCAGCAGCTTAGGGGGCACCGGGGAGCTGTTTTTT.

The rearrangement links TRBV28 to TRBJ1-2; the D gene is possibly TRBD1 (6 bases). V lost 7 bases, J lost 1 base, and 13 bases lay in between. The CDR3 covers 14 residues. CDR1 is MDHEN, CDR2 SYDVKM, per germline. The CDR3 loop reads CASTRQALNYGYTF. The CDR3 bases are TGTGCCAGCACCAGACAGGCTCTTAACTATGGCTACACCTTC.

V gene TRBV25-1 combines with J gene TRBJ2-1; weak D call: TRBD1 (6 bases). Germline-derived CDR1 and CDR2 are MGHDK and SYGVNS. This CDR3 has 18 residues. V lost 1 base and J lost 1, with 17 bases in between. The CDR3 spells CASSEWGLGFFSYNEQFF. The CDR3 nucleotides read TGTGCCAGCAGTGAATGGGGGCTAGGTTTTTTTTCCTACAATGAGCAGTTCTTC.

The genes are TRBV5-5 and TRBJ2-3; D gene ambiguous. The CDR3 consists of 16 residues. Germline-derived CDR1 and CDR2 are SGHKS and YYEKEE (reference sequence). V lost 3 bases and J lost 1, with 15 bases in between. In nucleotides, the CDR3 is TGTGCCAGCAGCTCCCATTCCAGTGGAGGCACAGATACGCAGTATTTT. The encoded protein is CASSSHSSGGTDTQYF.

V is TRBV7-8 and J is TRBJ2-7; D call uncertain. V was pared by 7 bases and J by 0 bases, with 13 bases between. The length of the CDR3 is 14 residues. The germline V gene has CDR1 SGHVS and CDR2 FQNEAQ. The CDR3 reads CASTLLGPSYEQYF. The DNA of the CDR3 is TGTGCCAGCACCCTCTTAGGCCCCTCCTACGAGCAGTACTTC.

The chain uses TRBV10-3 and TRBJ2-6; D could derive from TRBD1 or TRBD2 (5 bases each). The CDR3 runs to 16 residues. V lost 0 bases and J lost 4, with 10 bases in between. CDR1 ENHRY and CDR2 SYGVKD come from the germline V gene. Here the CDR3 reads CAISESWGIGANVLTF. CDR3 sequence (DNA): TGTGCCATCAGTGAGTCGTGGGGGATCGGGGCCAACGTCCTGACTTTC.

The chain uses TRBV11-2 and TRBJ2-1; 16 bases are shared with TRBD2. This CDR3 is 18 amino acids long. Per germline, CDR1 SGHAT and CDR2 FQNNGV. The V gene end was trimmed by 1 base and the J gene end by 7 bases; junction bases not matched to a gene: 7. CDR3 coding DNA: TGTGCCAGCAGCTTAGGATGGGGACTAGCGGGGGGGCGAAATGAGCAGTTCTTC. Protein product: CASSLGWGLAGGRNEQFF. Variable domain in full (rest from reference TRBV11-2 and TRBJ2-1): EAGVAQSPRYKIIEKRQSVAFWCNPISGHATLYWYQQILGQGPKLLIQFQNNGVVDDSQLPKDRFSAERLKGVDSTLKIQPAKLEDSAVYLCASSLGWGLAGGRNEQFFGPGTRLTVL.

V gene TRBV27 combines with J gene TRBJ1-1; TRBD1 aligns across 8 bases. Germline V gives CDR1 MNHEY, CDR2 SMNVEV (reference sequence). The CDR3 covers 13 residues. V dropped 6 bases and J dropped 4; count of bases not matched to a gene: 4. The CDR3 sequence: CASRWDRSTEAFF. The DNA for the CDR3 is TGTGCCAGCAGGTGGGACAGGTCCACTGAAGCTTTCTTT.

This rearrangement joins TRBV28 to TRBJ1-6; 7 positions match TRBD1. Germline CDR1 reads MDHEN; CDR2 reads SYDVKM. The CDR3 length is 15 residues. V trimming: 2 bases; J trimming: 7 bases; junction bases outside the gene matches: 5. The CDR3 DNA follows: TGTGCCAGCAGTTTACCGACAGGGAACAATTCACCCCTCCACTTT. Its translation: CASSLPTGNNSPLHF.

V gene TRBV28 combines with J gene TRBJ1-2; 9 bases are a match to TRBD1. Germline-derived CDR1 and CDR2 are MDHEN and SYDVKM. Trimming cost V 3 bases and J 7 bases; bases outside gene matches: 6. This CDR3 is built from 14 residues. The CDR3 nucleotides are TGTGCCAGCAGTTTCCCCGGGACAGGGTTTGGCTACACCTTC. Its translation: CASSFPGTGFGYTF.

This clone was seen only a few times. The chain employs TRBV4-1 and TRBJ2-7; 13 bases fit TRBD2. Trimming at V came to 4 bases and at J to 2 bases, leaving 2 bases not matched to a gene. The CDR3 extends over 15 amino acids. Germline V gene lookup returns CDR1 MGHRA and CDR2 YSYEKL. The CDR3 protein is CASSLGLAGAYEQYF. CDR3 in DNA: TGCGCCAGCAGCCTCGGACTAGCGGGAGCCTACGAGCAGTACTTC.

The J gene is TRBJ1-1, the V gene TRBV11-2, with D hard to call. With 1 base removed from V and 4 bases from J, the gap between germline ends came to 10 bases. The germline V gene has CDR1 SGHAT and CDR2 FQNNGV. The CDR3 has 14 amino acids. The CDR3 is CASSLAGLGTEAFF. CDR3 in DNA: TGTGCCAGCAGCTTAGCTGGGCTAGGCACTGAAGCTTTCTTT. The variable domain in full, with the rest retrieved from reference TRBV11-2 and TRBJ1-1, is EAGVAQSPRYKIIEKRQSVAFWCNPISGHATLYWYQQILGQGPKLLIQFQNNGVVDDSQLPKDRFSAERLKGVDSTLKIQPAKLEDSAVYLCASSLAGLGTEAFFGQGTRLTVV.

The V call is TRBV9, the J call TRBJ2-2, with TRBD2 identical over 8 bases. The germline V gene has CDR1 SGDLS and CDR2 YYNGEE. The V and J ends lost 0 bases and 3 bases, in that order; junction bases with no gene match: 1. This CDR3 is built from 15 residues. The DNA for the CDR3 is TGTGCCAGCAGCGTAGGCGGGGGGTACACCGGGGAGCTGTTTTTT. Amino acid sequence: CASSVGGGYTGELFF.

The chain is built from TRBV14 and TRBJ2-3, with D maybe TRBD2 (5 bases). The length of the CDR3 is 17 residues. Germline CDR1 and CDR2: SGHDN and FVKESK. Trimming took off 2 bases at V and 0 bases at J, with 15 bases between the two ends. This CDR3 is CASSQQNLRGSTDTQYF. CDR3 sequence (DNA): TGTGCCAGCAGCCAACAGAACCTCCGGGGAAGCACAGATACGCAGTATTTT.

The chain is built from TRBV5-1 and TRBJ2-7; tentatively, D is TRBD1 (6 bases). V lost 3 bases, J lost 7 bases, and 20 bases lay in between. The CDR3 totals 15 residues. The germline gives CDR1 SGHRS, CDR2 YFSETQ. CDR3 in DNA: TGCGCCAGCAGCTCCTGGCCCAGGGGACGCGAGGAGCAGTACTTC. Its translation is CASSSWPRGREEQYF.

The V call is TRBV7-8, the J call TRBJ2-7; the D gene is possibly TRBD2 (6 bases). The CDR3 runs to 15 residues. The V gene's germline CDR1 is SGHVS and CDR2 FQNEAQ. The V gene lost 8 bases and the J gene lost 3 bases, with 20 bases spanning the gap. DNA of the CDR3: TGTGCCAGCGGAGGGATTGGCAGCGAACGCTACGAGCAGTACTTC. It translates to CASGGIGSERYEQYF.

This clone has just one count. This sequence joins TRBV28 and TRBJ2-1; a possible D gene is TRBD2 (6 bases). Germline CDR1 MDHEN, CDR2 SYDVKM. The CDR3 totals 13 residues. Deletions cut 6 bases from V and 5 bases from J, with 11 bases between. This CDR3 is CASSGSRDNEQFF. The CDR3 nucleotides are TGTGCCAGCAGCGGGAGCCGCGACAATGAGCAGTTCTTC.

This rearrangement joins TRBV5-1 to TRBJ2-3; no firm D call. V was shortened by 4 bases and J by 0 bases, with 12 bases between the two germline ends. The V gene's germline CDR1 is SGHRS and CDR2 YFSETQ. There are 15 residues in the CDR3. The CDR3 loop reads CASSPRWGSTDTQYF. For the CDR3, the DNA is TGCGCCAGCAGCCCAAGGTGGGGTAGCACAGATACGCAGTATTTT.